This T cell receptor beta chain was recovered during a study of T cell responses to AZD1222 COVID-19 vaccine. General observations from the study: Across spike, vaccine-associated CD4 TCRs were found, dominant at 160-218 and 743-854. The peak T cell response came first, and repertoires were sampled only after it. Of the AZD1222 recipients, only five to seven were seropositive at baseline.

On this clone: Its matching antigen is unknown.

TCRdb's copy holds only in-frame clones and misses some; the assay was immunoSEQ multiplex PCR. The sample comprises tens of thousands of clones, 65% to 85% of which are singletons, and approximately 20% rests with the top ten. Germline CDR1 and CDR2: GTSNPN and SVGIG (reference sequence). V was cut by 5 bases and J by 7 bases, with 18 bases left in between. This CDR3 region has 15 residues. The sample consisted of peripheral blood, taken on day 0 of MenACWY control vaccination. This receptor was taken from an adult in good health. J is TRBJ1-6 and V is TRBV30; no firm D call. CDR3 coding DNA: TGTGCCTGGGGAGGACCGCCGACCCAGAATTCACCCCTCCACTTT. Its translation is CAWGGPPTQNSPLHF.